A single sample gave rise to the 6 T cell receptor beta chains below, sequenced in a study of vaccination and CD4 T cells after COVID-19. Their cognate antigens are unknown. Described treatment: roughly 10-day PBMC culture with coronavirus spike peptide pools or control peptides (ViraFEST assay). The assay that was used to sequence DNA from cultured CD4+ T cells was the Oncomine TCR Beta short-read assay. TCRdb fed the PCR reads into MiXCR, producing one record per CDR3 protein. Of roughly 9,900 distinct CDR3 sequences listed, around a third were seen once; the top ten hold around 9.5%. Sequencing input: CD4+ T cells from blood, cultured in vitro. The receptors come from a human donor who had recovered from COVID-19.

This chain joins TRBV28 and TRBJ2-2; possibly TRBD2 for D (6 bases). From germline, CDR1 is MDHEN and CDR2 SYDVKM. Trimming stripped 5 bases from V and 3 bases from J, with 16 bases between. The CDR3 has 16 amino acids. CDR3 in DNA: TGTGCCAGCAGTCTACCTCGGGGGACCCACACCGGGGAGCTGTTTTTT. It is translated as CASSLPRGTHTGELFF.

This clonotype was seen more than once but under ten times. The V gene is TRBV2, the J gene TRBJ1-2; D perhaps matches TRBD1 (5 bases). Deletions cut 6 bases from V and 8 bases from J, with 13 bases between. The CDR3 covers 12 residues. Germline lookup yields CDR1 SNHLY and CDR2 FYNNEI. CDR3 residues: CASRTDVPGYTF. The CDR3 coding sequence is TGTGCCAGCAGGACAGACGTTCCGGGCTACACCTTC.

This chain links TRBV18 with TRBJ2-6; D remains ambiguous. Trimming stripped 1 base from V and 1 base from J, with 5 bases between. The CDR3 covers 15 residues. Germline CDR1 is KGHSH and CDR2 is LQKENI. CDR3 sequence reads: CASSPQGSGANVLTF. As DNA, the CDR3 is TGTGCCAGCTCACCACAGGGATCTGGGGCCAACGTCCTGACTTTC.

The chain combines TRBV28 with TRBJ1-2; TRBD1 might be the D (5 bases). Germline assignment: CDR1 MDHEN and CDR2 SYDVKM. This CDR3 has 14 residues. With 4 bases removed from V and 6 bases from J, the gap between germline ends came to 15 bases. For the CDR3, the DNA is TGTGCCAGCAGTTCCAGACAGAAGTCGCATGGCTACACCTTC. It encodes CASSSRQKSHGYTF.

This clonotype has a handful of counts. This sequence joins TRBV6-5 and TRBJ1-1, with unresolved D. V was pared by 0 bases and J by 10 bases, with 12 bases between. The CDR3 contains 13 residues. Germline CDR1 MNHEY, CDR2 SVGAGI. CDR3 in DNA: TGTGCCAGCAGTTACTCGAATACCAACCGAGCTTTCTTT. It specifies CASSYSNTNRAFF.

This chain uses TRBV7-6 with TRBJ1-1; D is possibly TRBD1 (5 bases). Deletions cut 5 bases from V and 5 bases from J, with 18 bases between. Germline assignment: CDR1 SGHVS and CDR2 FNYEAQ. The CDR3 has 15 residues. This CDR3 is CASSQRTSQRTEAFF. The DNA for the CDR3 is TGTGCCAGCAGCCAGAGGACATCCCAGAGGACTGAAGCTTTCTTT.